This T cell receptor beta chain is from a study of blood T cell repertoires in COVID-19. About the study: Samples of COVID-19 (acute and convalescent) were obtained from the United States, Italy and Spain.

This CDR3 is 16 amino acids long. Germline assignment: CDR1 KGHSH and CDR2 LQKENI. V lost 3 bases, J lost 1 base, and 15 bases lay in between. In the original workflow: Amplification of reference gene primers provided the estimated nucleated cell counts. Repertoires were generated with immunoSEQ multiplex PCR, while TCRdb's copy carries only in-frame clones and drops some. That table is the source of V, J and clone size, and D and trimming were worked out from the DNA. The table lists around 100,000 clones, roughly 70% of them singletons. Sequences were obtained from peripheral blood. This clonotype was sampled from a man aged 65 to 79 with COVID-19, enrolled during active disease. V gene TRBV18 combines with J gene TRBJ1-1, with a weak D call TRBD1 (6 bases). This CDR3 is CASSPRSTGSNTEAFF. CDR3 in DNA: TGTGCCAGCTCACCCCGATCGACAGGCTCGAACACTGAAGCTTTCTTT.